This TCR beta chain was captured by sequencing in a study of preoperative IRX-2 immunotherapy in early breast cancer. The method was immunoSEQ multiplex PCR; TCRdb's version includes in-frame clones alone and lacks a portion of them. The table shows over 30,000 clones, with roughly 86% occurring only once. The CDR3 runs 15 residues. CDR1 and CDR2 from the germline V gene are SGHNT and YENEEA. V was clipped by 5 bases and J by 2 bases; unmatched bases: 8. The treatment here: preoperative locoregional IRX-2 cytokine immunotherapy. Specimen: tumor tissue, collected after IRX-2 immunotherapy. The V and J genes are TRBV11-3 and TRBJ1-1; the match to TRBD1 covers 7 bases. The TCR sequence derives from a human donor with breast cancer. For the CDR3, the DNA is TGTGCCAGCAGCCCGCCGACAGGGACTAACACTGAAGCTTTCTTT. This translates into CASSPPTGTNTEAFF.